One and the same sample provided the 26 T cell receptor beta chains below, sequenced in a study of T-cell reconstitution after alpha-beta-depleted transplantation in children. TCRbeta library preparation incorporated unique molecular identifiers. One entry per CDR3 protein results from TCRdb running MiXCR on the PCR reads. The repertoire includes some 500,000 distinct CDR3 sequences, approximately 16% of them detected once, and over 3% sits in the top ten. The sample was PBMCs from the stem cell graft donor, taken from the stem cell graft. These receptors were obtained from a human donor who donated a stem cell graft to a child with acute lymphoblastic leukemia.

This chain links TRBV12-3 or TRBV12-4 with TRBJ2-5; 7 bases align to TRBD1. With V trimmed by 3 bases and J by 2 bases, 9 bases remained unmatched. This CDR3 comprises 16 residues. The chain's CDR3 is CASSLETGTGQETQYF. The CDR3, as DNA: TGTGCCAGCAGTTTGGAGACAGGGACGGGGCAAGAGACCCAGTACTTC.

This clonotype was found a few times. The chain joins TRBV28 to TRBJ2-3; 10 positions agree with TRBD1. This CDR3 spans 15 amino acids. Germline loops: CDR1 MDHEN, CDR2 SYDVKM. The junction had 4 bases not matched to a gene; V was cut back by 4 bases and J by 3 bases. DNA for the CDR3: TGTGCCAGCAGTTATTGGGACAGGGGTACAGATACGCAGTATTTT. Translated, it gives CASSYWDRGTDTQYF.

The chain is built from TRBV4-2 and TRBJ2-7; no reliable D call. This CDR3 is built from 14 residues. From germline, CDR1 is LGHNA and CDR2 YNFKEQ. The V end was cut by 0 bases, the J end by 6 bases, with 12 bases between. The CDR3 loop reads CASSQDASSGEQYF. For the CDR3, the DNA is TGTGCCAGCAGCCAAGACGCTTCATCAGGCGAGCAGTACTTC.

This clonotype was observed a handful of times. V gene TRBV9 combines with J gene TRBJ2-2; D is uncertain. The CDR3 contains 14 residues. CDR1 SGDLS and CDR2 YYNGEE come from the germline V gene. The ends were cut back, 3 bases at V and 6 bases at J, with 12 bases in the middle. CDR3 in amino acids: CASSAGMVAGELFF. The CDR3 coding sequence is TGTGCCAGCAGCGCAGGAATGGTAGCCGGGGAGCTGTTTTTT.

This rearrangement joins TRBV5-1 to TRBJ1-1, with D unresolved. Germline CDR1 is SGHRS and CDR2 is YFSETQ. Deletions cut 7 bases from V and 0 bases from J, with 10 bases between. The CDR3 sequence is 13 residues long. CDR3: CASDDGMNTEAFF. The CDR3 DNA sequence: TGCGCCAGCGATGACGGAATGAACACTGAAGCTTTCTTT. The whole variable domain, remainder taken from reference TRBV5-1 and TRBJ1-1, is KAGVTQTPRYLIKTRGQQVTLSCSPISGHRSVSWYQQTPGQGLQFLFEYFSETQRNKGNFPGRFSGRQFSNSRSEMNVSTLELGDSALYLCASDDGMNTEAFFGQGTRLTVV.

The chain recombines TRBV5-1 with TRBJ2-7; the match to TRBD2 covers 11 bases. The CDR3 is made up of 16 amino acids. Germline V gene lookup returns CDR1 SGHRS and CDR2 YFSETQ. Losses at the gene ends were 1 base for V and 2 bases for J; bases not matched to a gene: 5. The CDR3 DNA sequence: TGCGCCAGCAGCTTGATGTTAGCGGGAGGGACCTACGAGCAGTACTTC. Its protein is CASSLMLAGGTYEQYF.

V gene TRBV7-2 combines with J gene TRBJ2-4; D is ambiguous. Germline V CDR1 and CDR2: SGHTA, FQGNSA. Trimming removed 6 bases at V and 10 bases at J, with 16 bases between. The CDR3 extends over 13 amino acids. The CDR3 region has the DNA TGTGCCAGCAGGCAGCCCCCTTCGTGGATTCAGTACTTC. This translates into CASRQPPSWIQYF.

This clonotype occurred many times. The chain uses TRBV5-1 and TRBJ2-1, with a weak D call TRBD1 (5 bases). V was pared by 3 bases and J by 5 bases, with 9 bases between. CDR1 is SGHRS, CDR2 YFSETQ, per germline. CDR3 length: 13 residues. The CDR3 region is CASSWGYDNEQFF. CDR3 nucleotides: TGCGCCAGCAGCTGGGGCTATGACAATGAGCAGTTCTTC.

This clonotype was counted between two and nine times. J is TRBJ2-7 and V is TRBV7-9, with TRBD2 matching over 11 bases. The CDR3 extends over 13 amino acids. With 6 bases clipped from V and 5 bases from J, the junction kept 3 bases outside the gene matches. CDR1 SEHNR and CDR2 FQNEAQ come from the germline V gene (reference sequence). The CDR3 sequence is CASRLAGDDEQYF. The CDR3 region has the DNA TGTGCCAGCAGACTAGCGGGAGACGACGAGCAGTACTTC.

The chain couples TRBV7-8 to TRBJ2-2, with D maybe TRBD1 (6 bases). V was clipped by 4 bases and J by 1 base, with 19 bases between them. Germline CDR1 SGHVS, CDR2 FQNEAQ. CDR3 length: 18 amino acids. CDR3 in amino acids: CASSWRIRTARNTGELFF. Here the CDR3 DNA reads TGTGCCAGCAGCTGGCGAATAAGGACAGCCCGGAACACCGGGGAGCTGTTTTTT.

The table lists this clonotype with a few counts. V gene TRBV5-5 combines with J gene TRBJ2-1; no definite D call. Germline loops: CDR1 SGHKS, CDR2 YYEKEE (reference sequence). Trimming removed 0 bases at V and 5 bases at J, with 9 bases between. The CDR3 covers 14 residues. The CDR3 region has the DNA TGTGCCAGCAGCTTGGTCCGCTTGAACAATGAGCAGTTCTTC. It specifies CASSLVRLNNEQFF.

The V call is TRBV5-1, the J call TRBJ1-2; 7 nucleotides line up with TRBD1. The length of the CDR3 is 13 residues. Germline-derived CDR1 and CDR2 are SGHRS and YFSETQ. The V gene end was trimmed by 5 bases and the J gene end by 5 bases; junction bases not matched to a gene: 6. Here the CDR3 DNA reads TGCGCCAGCAGACGGGACAGCCATTATGGCTACACCTTC. Translating gives CASRRDSHYGYTF.

The sample holds a few counts of this clonotype. This rearrangement joins TRBV18 to TRBJ2-5; D is uncertain. This CDR3 has 12 amino acids. V lost 5 bases and J lost 2, with 6 bases in between. Germline loops: CDR1 KGHSH, CDR2 LQKENI. In nucleotides, the CDR3 is TGTGCCAGCTCATCCAAGCAAGAGACCCAGTACTTC. This sequence encodes CASSSKQETQYF. The variable domain in full, completed from reference TRBV18 and TRBJ2-5, reads NAGVMQNPRHLVRRRGQEARLRCSPMKGHSHVYWYRQLPEEGLKFMVYLQKENIIDESGMPKERFSAEFPKEGPSILRIQQVVRGDSAAYFCASSSKQETQYFGPGTRLLVL.

The genes are TRBV12-3 or TRBV12-4 and TRBJ1-4; 7 bases line up with TRBD1. This CDR3 is 16 amino acids long. Germline trimming cut 3 bases from V and 2 bases from J; bases unmatched to any gene: 6. The CDR3 coding sequence is TGTGCCAGCAGTTTCCGGCTACAGGGGACTAATGAAAAACTGTTTTTT. This gives the protein CASSFRLQGTNEKLFF.

The chain couples TRBV7-9 to TRBJ2-1; TRBD2 might be the D (7 bases). Trimming stripped 1 base from V and 6 bases from J, with 16 bases between. The CDR3 runs 16 residues. Germline-derived CDR1 and CDR2 are SEHNR and FQNEAQ (reference sequence). CDR3 nucleotides: TGTGCCAGCAGCTTAGAAGGAAGGAGGGGGGGCAATGAGCAGTTCTTC. This codes for CASSLEGRRGGNEQFF.

This clonotype has a handful of counts. J is TRBJ1-2 and V is TRBV9; D gene ambiguous. This CDR3 is 13 amino acids long. Trimming took 0 bases from V and 3 from J, leaving 6 bases between them. Germline V gene sequence: CDR1 SGDLS, CDR2 YYNGEE. CDR3 region: CASSVDSDYGYTF. For the CDR3, the DNA is TGTGCCAGCAGCGTAGATTCGGACTATGGCTACACCTTC.

The chain carries TRBV12-3 or TRBV12-4 and TRBJ2-5; D gene uncertain. V lost 7 bases and J lost 1, with 10 bases in between. The CDR3 contains 13 residues. The CDR3 nucleotides read TGTGCCAGCACCGAGGCCTCCCAAGAGACCCAGTACTTC. This translates into CASTEASQETQYF.

The chain links TRBV7-3 to TRBJ2-1; weak D call: TRBD2 (6 bases). CDR3 size: 16 residues. Germline values: CDR1 SGHTA, CDR2 FQGTGA. V was cut by 4 bases and J by 0 bases, with 13 bases left in between. The CDR3 protein is CASSSKRAASYNEQFF. CDR3 bases: TGTGCCAGCAGCTCCAAGCGGGCCGCCTCCTACAATGAGCAGTTCTTC.

This chain uses TRBV5-1 with TRBJ2-1; the D call may be TRBD1 or TRBD2 (7 bases each). This CDR3 contains 18 residues. Per the germline V gene, CDR1 is SGHRS and CDR2 is YFSETQ. V lost 3 bases, J lost 1 base, and 20 bases lay in between. CDR3 in DNA: TGCGCCAGCAGCTCCCAGGGGGGAGGGCCGGAATCCTACAATGAGCAGTTCTTC. This translates into CASSSQGGGPESYNEQFF.

The sample holds a few counts of this clonotype. The chain recombines TRBV4-2 with TRBJ1-1; 8 nucleotides align to TRBD1. The J segment lost 1 base and the V segment lost 4 bases, leaving 8 bases of the junction unmatched. Per germline, CDR1 LGHNA and CDR2 YNFKEQ. The CDR3 sequence is 16 residues long. This CDR3 is CASSLLDRDTNTEAFF. Here the CDR3 DNA reads TGTGCCAGCAGCCTATTGGACAGGGACACGAACACTGAAGCTTTCTTT.

As concerns this clonotype: Because the CDR3 is missing its conserved closing phenylalanine or tryptophan, this is likely a read error. This chain uses TRBV5-1 with TRBJ2-7; TRBD1 matches 8 bases. CDR1 is SGHRS and CDR2 is YFSETQ in the germline V gene. The trim removed 5 bases at V and 7 bases at J, leaving 11 bases unmatched. The CDR3 has 14 amino acids. The DNA of the CDR3 is TGCGCCAGCAGTTCCGGGACAGGCGTGGGAGAGCAGTACCTC. It encodes CASSSGTGVGEQYL.

This chain uses TRBV14 with TRBJ2-3; the D is unclear. Germline V lookup: CDR1 SGHDN, CDR2 FVKESK. The CDR3 extends over 15 amino acids. Trimming pared 4 bases from V and 0 bases from J, leaving 11 bases between. DNA for the CDR3: TGTGCCAGCAGCCCCTCAGGATGGAGCACAGATACGCAGTATTTT. Amino acids: CASSPSGWSTDTQYF.

V is TRBV5-1 and J is TRBJ1-2, with 7 bases aligning to TRBD1. J gave up 8 bases and V 6 bases, and 10 bases lay outside the gene matches. CDR1 is SGHRS and CDR2 is YFSETQ in the germline V gene. The CDR3 is 13 residues long. The CDR3 sequence is CASTRQGRYGYTF. In DNA form, the CDR3 reads TGCGCCAGCACCCGACAGGGTCGATACGGCTACACCTTC. Together with reference TRBV5-1 and TRBJ1-2, the CDR3 gives the full variable domain: KAGVTQTPRYLIKTRGQQVTLSCSPISGHRSVSWYQQTPGQGLQFLFEYFSETQRNKGNFPGRFSGRQFSNSRSEMNVSTLELGDSALYLCASTRQGRYGYTFGSGTRLTVV.

The rearrangement links TRBV20-1 to TRBJ2-1, with D unclear. The germline V gene has CDR1 DFQATT and CDR2 SNEGSKA (reference sequence). The CDR3 covers 15 residues. Trimming took 1 base from V and 0 from J, leaving 10 bases between them. CDR3 bases: TGCAGTGCTAGAGCAGAGGCCAGCTCCTACAATGAGCAGTTCTTC. It codes for CSARAEASSYNEQFF.

The chain has TRBV2 and TRBJ2-3; 11 nucleotides align to TRBD2. CDR3 length: 15 amino acids. V gave up 6 bases and J gave up 2 bases; unmatched junction bases: 4. CDR1 SNHLY and CDR2 FYNNEI come from the germline V gene. As DNA, the CDR3 is TGTGCCAGCAGGGCGGGACTAGCGGACACAGATACGCAGTATTTT. Translated, it gives CASRAGLADTDTQYF.

The chain employs TRBV3-1 and TRBJ2-1; 7 bases fit TRBD2. The germline V gene has CDR1 LGHDT and CDR2 YNNKEL (reference sequence). The V and J ends lost 1 base and 0 bases, in that order; junction bases with no gene match: 3. This CDR3 spans 16 amino acids. The CDR3 loop reads CASSQVSGGSYNEQFF. Written as DNA, the CDR3 is TGTGCCAGCAGCCAAGTCTCGGGAGGCTCCTACAATGAGCAGTTCTTC.